Listed below are T cell receptor beta chains from one sample, sequenced in a study of cytomegalovirus exposure and HLA in healthy donors. Assay: immunoSEQ multiplex PCR; the TCRdb copy retains only in-frame clones and omits some. The sample holds around 140,000 clones, about two thirds seen once. The sample was PBMCs. The receptor source for this set is a middle-aged woman in good health and CMV-seronegative. CDR3s include the opening cysteine and the closing phenylalanine or tryptophan. A D gene is named only where the DNA matches it firmly. Size tells how often a clone was seen (once, few, many) or the class of an expanded clone, and some rows leave it out.

TRBJ2-7	TRBD1	TRBV7-9	NA	CASSLSLGQDYEQYF	TGTGCCAGCAGCTTAAGTTTAGGACAGGACTACGAGCAGTACTTC
TRBJ2-2	TRBD1	TRBV10-3	NA	CAISEMAGTGVPTGTGELFF	TGTGCCATCAGTGAGATGGCCGGGACAGGGGTCCCAACGGGAACCGGGGAGCTGTTTTTT
TRBJ1-1	NA	TRBV6-6	NA	CASRPLRTEAFF	TGTGCCAGCAGGCCCCTGCGCACTGAAGCTTTCTTT
TRBJ1-6	NA	TRBV4-3	few	CASSQDKGNSPLHF	TGCGCCAGCAGCCAAGATAAGGGGAATTCACCCCTCCACTTT
TRBJ1-5	TRBD1	TRBV5-4	once	CASSRQGGNQPQRF	TGTGCCAGCAGCCGACAGGGGGGCAATCAGCCCCAGCGTTTT
TRBJ1-2	TRBD1	TRBV7-6	few	CASSPGQGDYGYTF	TGTGCCAGCAGCCCCGGACAGGGGGACTATGGCTACACCTTC
TRBJ1-3	NA	TRBV29-1	once	CSVVFFGVGNTIYF	TGCAGCGTGGTGTTTTTCGGGGTCGGAAACACCATATATTTT
TRBJ2-7	NA	TRBV7-2	NA	CASSFLGSDEQYF	TGTGCCAGCAGCTTTCTGGGGAGCGACGAGCAGTACTTC
TRBJ2-2	TRBD2	TRBV19	few	CASSPGGERGTGELFF	TGTGCCAGTAGCCCCGGGGGGGAAAGAGGCACCGGGGAGCTGTTTTTT
TRBJ1-2	NA	TRBV4-1	NA	CASSQPRTRAKDGYTF	TGCGCCAGCAGCCAACCTCGGACGAGGGCAAAGGATGGCTACACCTTC
TRBJ2-3	NA	TRBV5-4	NA	CASSSRLAQDTDTQYF	TGTGCCAGCAGCTCCCGCCTGGCGCAGGACACAGATACGCAGTATTTT
TRBJ2-7	NA	TRBV7-2	NA	CASSKTGLYSYEQYF	TGTGCCAGCAGCAAAACAGGGCTTTACTCCTACGAGCAGTACTTC
TRBJ2-3	NA	TRBV27	NA	CASSLHGADTQYF	TGTGCCAGCAGTTTACACGGGGCAGATACGCAGTATTTT
TRBJ2-7	NA	TRBV4-3	few	CASSGWWGLRDSLYEQYF	TGCGCCAGCAGCGGCTGGTGGGGACTGAGGGACAGCCTATACGAGCAGTACTTC
TRBJ2-3	TRBD1	TRBV7-2	once	CASSLFPGQGTDTQYF	TGTGCCAGCAGCTTATTCCCCGGACAGGGCACAGATACGCAGTATTTT
TRBJ1-6	NA	TRBV19	few	CASSGGPANSPLHF	TGTGCCAGTAGTGGAGGGCCTGCTAATTCACCCCTCCACTTT
TRBJ2-3	NA	TRBV5-8	NA	CASSLALVSRGNTQYF	TGTGCCAGCAGCTTGGCCTTAGTCTCTAGGGGGAATACGCAGTATTTT
TRBJ1-2	TRBD1	TRBV2	NA	CASRKDRGRVTDGYTF	TGTGCCAGCAGAAAAGACAGGGGGCGCGTGACTGATGGCTACACCTTC
TRBJ2-7	NA	TRBV29-1	once	CSVEWCRRYEQYF	TGCAGCGTTGAGTGGTGCAGAAGATACGAGCAGTACTTC
TRBJ1-2	NA	TRBV28	NA	CASEDSLINYGYTF	TGTGCCAGCGAGGACAGCCTGATTAACTATGGCTACACCTTC
TRBJ1-5	NA	TRBV6-5	NA	CASTAQAGSQPQHF	TGTGCCAGCACCGCCCAGGCCGGCAGTCAGCCCCAGCACTTT
TRBJ2-3	TRBD1	TRBV28	NA	CASSIRTGTEFPDTQYF	TGTGCCAGCAGTATCCGAACCGGGACAGAATTTCCAGATACGCAGTATTTT
TRBJ1-2	NA	TRBV4-2	NA	CASSQDRGTNYGYTF	TGTGCCAGCAGCCAAGATAGGGGAACTAACTATGGCTACACCTTC
TRBJ1-2	NA	TRBV7-9	NA	CASSLDGTSGYTF	TGTGCCAGCAGCTTGGACGGGACATCCGGCTACACCTTC
TRBJ2-2	NA	TRBV5-8	few	CASSLGQSNTGELFF	TGTGCCAGCAGCTTGGGCCAGTCGAACACCGGGGAGCTGTTTTTT
TRBJ2-3	TRBD2	TRBV7-8	few	CASSLGLAGSTDTQYF	TGTGCCAGCAGCTTAGGGCTAGCGGGGAGCACAGATACGCAGTATTTT
TRBJ2-5	TRBD2	TRBV5-4	few	CASSLGTSGRGETQYF	TGTGCCAGCAGCTTGGGGACTAGCGGGAGGGGGGAGACCCAGTACTTC
TRBJ2-2	NA	TRBV30	NA	CAWSTGQSTGELFF	TGTGCCTGGAGTACTGGACAGTCTACCGGGGAGCTGTTTTTT
TRBJ1-5	NA	TRBV6-1	once	CASSEAGAYSNQPQHF	TGTGCCAGCAGTGAAGCTGGGGCGTATAGCAATCAGCCCCAGCATTTT
TRBJ2-2	NA	TRBV27	NA	CASSFGLANTGELFF	TGTGCCAGCAGTTTTGGTCTAGCGAACACCGGGGAGCTGTTTTTT
TRBJ1-1	TRBD1	TRBV10-3	NA	CAIRTGTANTEAFF	TGTGCCATCAGGACCGGGACAGCTAACACTGAAGCTTTCTTT
TRBJ1-2	NA	TRBV29-1	NA	CSVRGEMRRANYGYTF	TGCAGCGTCCGAGGGGAAATGCGGAGGGCTAACTATGGCTACACCTTC
TRBJ2-1	NA	TRBV29-1	NA	CSVVGVRSYNEQFF	TGCAGCGTTGTCGGTGTTCGCTCCTACAATGAGCAGTTCTTC
TRBJ2-1	NA	TRBV27	NA	CASSFPPDTSGYNEQFF	TGTGCCAGCAGTTTCCCGCCCGACACCTCAGGGTACAATGAGCAGTTCTTC
TRBJ1-2	NA	TRBV7-3	once	CASSPLAGNGYTF	TGTGCCAGCAGCCCTCTGGCCGGGAACGGCTACACCTTC
TRBJ1-6	NA	TRBV28	NA	CASTAQGHRNSPLHF	TGTGCCAGCACTGCTCAGGGACACCGAAATTCACCCCTCCACTTT
TRBJ2-3	NA	TRBV4-2	once	CASSKSLASTDTQYF	TGTGCCAGCAGCAAGTCGCTAGCTAGCACAGATACGCAGTATTTT
TRBJ1-4	NA	TRBV19	NA	CASKIITATGSNEKLFF	TGTGCCAGCAAGATAATTACCGCGACAGGTTCAAATGAAAAACTGTTTTTT
TRBJ1-6	NA	TRBV28	NA	CASSAAWKKGGNSPLHF	TGTGCCAGCAGTGCCGCTTGGAAGAAAGGGGGAAATTCACCCCTCCACTTT
TRBJ1-1	NA	TRBV19	once	CASSMGLLGGLTEAFF	TGTGCCAGTAGTATGGGGCTATTGGGCGGTTTGACTGAAGCTTTCTTT
TRBJ1-3	TRBD1	TRBV18	few	CASSPGQADSGNTIYF	TGTGCCAGCTCACCGGGACAGGCCGACTCTGGAAACACCATATATTTT
TRBJ1-2	NA	TRBV5-1	NA	CASSTGLGYTF	TGCGCCAGCAGCACAGGGCTGGGCTACACCTTC
TRBJ2-3	NA	TRBV7-2	NA	CASSTNPGVGDTQYF	TGTGCCAGCAGCACGAATCCGGGGGTAGGAGATACGCAGTATTTT
TRBJ2-2	NA	TRBV9	NA	CASTQGNLNTGELFF	TGTGCCAGCACCCAGGGAAACCTGAACACCGGGGAGCTGTTTTTT
TRBJ1-1	NA	TRBV29-1	NA	CSSWGGQNTEAFF	TGCAGCTCTTGGGGGGGACAGAACACTGAAGCTTTCTTT
TRBJ1-2	NA	TRBV27	few	CASSRAPSYGYTF	TGTGCCAGCAGTAGAGCCCCGTCCTATGGCTACACCTTC
TRBJ2-7	TRBD1	TRBV6-1	few	CASRGDRGGYEQYF	TGTGCCAGCAGGGGGGACAGGGGAGGCTACGAGCAGTACTTC
TRBJ2-1	NA	TRBV7-2	NA	CASSPGSYNEQFF	TGTGCCAGCAGCCCGGGGAGCTACAATGAGCAGTTCTTC
TRBJ2-6	NA	TRBV19	few	CASIGEAGANVLTF	TGTGCCAGTATAGGAGAGGCTGGGGCCAACGTCCTGACTTTC
TRBJ1-5	NA	TRBV9	few	CASSTKTGSPQHF	TGTGCCAGCAGCACAAAAACAGGTTCCCCCCAGCATTTT
TRBJ2-7	TRBD1	TRBV19	NA	CASSAPMGQGLTYEQYF	TGTGCCAGTAGTGCCCCGATGGGACAGGGACTCACCTACGAGCAGTACTTC
TRBJ2-3	NA	TRBV15	NA	CATSRDRAGSGDTQYF	TGTGCCACCAGCAGAGATCGCGCGGGGAGCGGAGATACGCAGTATTTT
TRBJ2-5	NA	TRBV4-1	NA	CASSQEGPPQETQYF	TGCGCCAGCAGCCAGGAGGGACCGCCCCAAGAGACCCAGTACTTC
TRBJ2-1	NA	TRBV29-1	NA	CSVARSGSYNEQFF	TGCAGCGTTGCTAGGTCAGGGTCCTACAATGAGCAGTTCTTC
TRBJ2-7	NA	TRBV18	NA	CASSPAGQSSYEQYF	TGTGCCAGCTCACCCGCGGGACAGAGCTCCTACGAGCAGTACTTC
TRBJ2-7	TRBD1	TRBV6-6	NA	CASSSTTGGGEQYF	TGTGCCAGCAGTTCCACAACAGGGGGCGGGGAGCAGTACTTC